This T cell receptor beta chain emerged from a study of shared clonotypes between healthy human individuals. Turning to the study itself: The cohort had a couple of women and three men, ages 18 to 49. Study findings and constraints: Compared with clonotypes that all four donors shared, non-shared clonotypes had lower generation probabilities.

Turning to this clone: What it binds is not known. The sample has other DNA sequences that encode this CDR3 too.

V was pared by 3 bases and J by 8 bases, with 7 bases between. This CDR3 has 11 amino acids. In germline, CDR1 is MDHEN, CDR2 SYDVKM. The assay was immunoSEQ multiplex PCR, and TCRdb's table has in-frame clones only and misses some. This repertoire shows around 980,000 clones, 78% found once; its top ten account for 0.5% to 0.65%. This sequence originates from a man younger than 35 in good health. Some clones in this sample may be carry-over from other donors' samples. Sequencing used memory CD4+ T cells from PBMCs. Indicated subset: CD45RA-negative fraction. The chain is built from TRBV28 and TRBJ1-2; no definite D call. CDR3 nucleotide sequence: TGTGCCAGCAGTTTGCTATCAGGCTACACCTTC. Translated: CASSLLSGYTF.